The TCR beta chain described here comes from a study of PD-L1 blockade in urothelial cancer. Patients each gave 1 to 8 samples, pretreatment and on-treatment. Study findings and constraints: Below-median TCR clonality that was measured in pretreatment blood predicted better survival.

The table came from immunoSEQ multiplex PCR; TCRdb's copy has only in-frame clones and leaves some out. The sample contains around 14,000 clones, around nine tenths of which appear only once. The CDR3 runs 12 residues. V lost 0 bases and J lost 4, with 3 bases in between. The germline V gene encodes CDR1 SGHNT and CDR2 YENEEA. Comment on this clone: As yet, its antigen is unknown.

The rearrangement uses TRBV11-3 and TRBJ2-5; no clear D. This material consisted of PBMCs, taken around atezolizumab (anti-PD-L1) treatment. The receptor was derived from a man between 65 and 85 years old with urothelial cancer. The CDR3 spells CASSLDGETQYF. The CDR3 DNA is TGTGCCAGCAGCTTAGACGGAGAGACCCAGTACTTC.